This T cell receptor (beta chain) was captured by sequencing in a study of regulatory T cells in long-lasting Graves disease. Whole-study context: Persistent cases were those of Graves' disease that involved over 5 years of antithyroid drugs with positive TSH receptor antibodies. The study, taken as a whole, reports: Thyroid tissue went unexamined; only peripheral blood was analyzed. Newly diagnosed disease favored TRBV20-1 and TRBJ2-1 over persistent disease.

This clonotype was counted many times. The antigen remains undetermined. This sample's time point: persistent/refractory GD, antithyroid drugs over 5 years with positive TRAb. RNA extracted from PBMCs served as the sequencing template. This CDR3 contains 13 residues. V lost 5 bases and J 4 bases, leaving 11 bases between the germline ends. Per germline, CDR1 SGHVS and CDR2 FQNEAQ. CDR3-region Arm-PCR and iRepertoire HTBI primers produced the TCR beta libraries. TCRdb re-called the multiplex PCR reads through MiXCR, storing one row per CDR3 protein. The sample records about 470,000 distinct CDR3 sequences, about a fifth being singletons.

The genes are TRBV7-8 and TRBJ1-1, with D possibly TRBD1 on 5 matching bases. The sequencing used peripheral blood mononuclear cells (PBMCs), collected when the disease was refractory, from a patient treated with antithyroid drugs. The source is a female donor with Graves disease. The CDR3 region is CASSLRGFTEAFF. The CDR3, as DNA: TGTGCCAGCAGCCTCCGGGGCTTCACTGAAGCTTTCTTT. Together with reference TRBV7-8 and TRBJ1-1, the CDR3 gives the full variable domain: GAGVSQSPRYKVAKRGQDVALRCDPISGHVSLFWYQQALGQGPEFLTYFQNEAQLDKSGLPSDRFFAERPEGSVSTLKIQRTQQEDSAVYLCASSLRGFTEAFFGQGTRLTVV.